This record looks at one TCR beta chain sequence and its context. The data are from a study of blood T cell repertoires in COVID-19. The method was immunoSEQ multiplex PCR; TCRdb's version includes in-frame clones alone and lacks a portion of them. Of 270,000 or so clones listed, more than 65% are singletons. The sequence was collected from a man aged 50 or older who had recovered from COVID-19. Sequenced: PBMCs or T cells enriched from blood (not recorded which).

CDR3 coding DNA: TGTGCCAGCAGCCAAGCGAACAGTGACTATGGCTACACCTTC. It encodes CASSQANSDYGYTF. The chain employs TRBV3-1 (or the pseudogene TRBV3-2) and TRBJ1-2; no definite D call. The V end lost 1 base, the J end lost 3 bases, and 9 bases lay between the germline ends. Per germline, CDR1 LGHDT and CDR2 YNNKEL (reference sequence). The CDR3 length is 14 residues.